Following are 9 T cell receptor beta chains from one sample sequenced in a study of response to subunit inactivated influenza vaccine. MiXCR, applied by TCRdb to the RT-PCR reads, yields one record per CDR3 protein. Among more than 450,000 distinct CDR3 sequences listed, 6% to 9% were seen once. The sequences come from PBMCs from blood, collected about 24 months after vaccination. All receptors come from a man between 50 and 75 years old who received an inactivated influenza vaccine.

This clonotype was counted only a few times. The chain carries TRBV28 and TRBJ1-5; perhaps TRBD1 as D (5 bases). The CDR3 is made up of 15 amino acids. Germline CDR1 is MDHEN and CDR2 is SYDVKM. Trimming took 2 bases from V and 1 from J, leaving 9 bases between them. This CDR3 is CASSLGGASNQPQHF. In nucleotides, the CDR3 is TGTGCCAGCAGTTTAGGAGGGGCGAGCAATCAGCCCCAGCATTTT.

This clonotype was recorded many times. This chain joins TRBV5-1 and TRBJ2-2; D gene unclear. CDR3 length equals 16 residues. V lost 4 bases and J 2 bases, leaving 15 bases between the germline ends. Germline CDR1 reads SGHRS; CDR2 reads YFSETQ. Written as DNA, the CDR3 is TGCGCCAGCAGCGCAACCGACCCCTCAAACACCGGGGAGCTGTTTTTT. It translates to CASSATDPSNTGELFF.

The V gene is TRBV6-1, the J gene TRBJ2-3; tentative D call: TRBD1 (5 bases). The CDR3 is 14 amino acids. The ends were cut back, 0 bases at V and 1 base at J, with 5 bases in the middle. CDR1 MNHNS and CDR2 SASEGT come from the germline V gene. CDR3 sequence reads: CASSEAGRTDTQYF. CDR3 DNA sequence: TGTGCCAGCAGTGAAGCGGGGCGCACAGATACGCAGTATTTT.

This rearrangement joins TRBV9 to TRBJ2-5; TRBD1 is a possible D gene (5 bases). This CDR3 is built from 14 residues. Between the trimmed V and J ends, which lost 0 bases and 5 bases, there was a span of 11 bases. CDR1 and CDR2 from the germline V gene are SGDLS and YYNGEE. The CDR3: CASSVAQGDETQYF. The CDR3 DNA follows: TGTGCCAGCAGCGTAGCCCAGGGTGACGAGACCCAGTACTTC.

This clonotype turned up a few times. The chain links TRBV29-1 to TRBJ1-1; possible D gene TRBD1, 5 bases. This CDR3 region has 14 residues. CDR1 is SQVTM, CDR2 ANQGSEA, per germline. V was pared by 6 bases and J by 1 base, with 15 bases between. As DNA, the CDR3 is TGCAGCGTCCCCTACGTGGGGACGAACACTGAAGCTTTCTTT. Translated: CSVPYVGTNTEAFF.

This clonotype appeared a few times. CDR3 coding DNA: TGTGCCAGCACTCAGGGGACGAACACCGGGGAGCTGTTTTTT. Protein product: CASTQGTNTGELFF. The rearrangement uses TRBV5-6 and TRBJ2-2; perhaps TRBD1 as D (6 bases). The CDR3 loop spans 14 amino acids. The ends were cut back, 6 bases at V and 0 bases at J, with 9 bases in the middle. In germline, CDR1 is SGHDT, CDR2 YYEEEE.

This clonotype was found many times. This chain links TRBV20-1 with TRBJ1-1; 10 nucleotides agree with TRBD1. CDR3 size: 13 residues. V lost 3 bases, J lost 5 bases, and 3 bases stayed unmatched. Germline V gene data show CDR1 as DFQATT and CDR2 as SNEGSKA (reference sequence). CDR3 region: CSARGTGVTEAFF. DNA of the CDR3: TGCAGTGCTAGGGGGACAGGGGTTACTGAAGCTTTCTTT.

This clonotype was seen a few times. The chain combines TRBV12-3 or TRBV12-4 with TRBJ2-2; D ambiguous. With 6 bases removed from V and 4 bases from J, the gap between germline ends came to 18 bases. The CDR3 is 16 residues long. The CDR3 loop reads CASRGSGARSTGELFF. The CDR3, as DNA: TGTGCCAGCAGGGGGTCCGGTGCCAGAAGCACCGGGGAGCTGTTTTTT.

J is TRBJ2-1 and V is TRBV7-2, with TRBD2 matching 9 bases. With 4 bases clipped from V and 5 bases from J, the junction kept 12 bases outside the gene matches. There are 17 residues in the CDR3. The germline V gene encodes CDR1 SGHTA and CDR2 FQGNSA. Here the CDR3 reads CASSSIPRAGGNNEQFF. The CDR3 bases are TGTGCCAGCAGCTCTATCCCTAGAGCGGGAGGAAACAATGAGCAGTTCTTC.